Included here is one T cell receptor beta chain sequence, with context. Its antigen remains undetermined. No much larger clone is present one base from it, and per-base qualities are unavailable. This entry is derived from a study of T cell changes during pregnancy in multiple sclerosis (dated by TCRdb to between 2018 and 2021). Background for the entire study: The study looked at changes in the T cell repertoire across pregnancy in women with multiple sclerosis.

CDR1 and CDR2, per the germline V gene, are SGHAT and FQNNGV. Germline trimming amounts to 0 bases on V and 4 bases on J, with 5 as the count of junction bases outside the gene matches. Its CDR3 holds 17 amino acids, cysteine through phenylalanine. Only the CDR3 portion is preserved as DNA: 51 bases, with reading frame beginning at the first base. Libraries were made using the immunoSEQ multiplex PCR assay. As stored in TCRdb, this immuneACCESS dataset retains in-frame rearrangements with V and J assigned. A fraction of the clones does not appear; measured against another copy, unresolved V genes explain less than half of the discrepancy, and the remainder lacks a known reason. A total of about 44,000 clones appear in this sample, about 96% of them only once. 0.89% of the sample lies in the top ten.

This clonotype was obtained from a female donor with multiple sclerosis, enrolled in a pregnancy study. The chain is assembled from TRBV11-2 and TRBJ2-1, with 11 central nucleotides matching TRBD2. The sequencing used peripheral blood, collected in the second trimester of pregnancy. The sequence in DNA is TGTGCCAGCAGCTTAGATTTCTCTAGCGGGAGGTACAATGAGCAGTTCTTC. Its amino acids are CASSLDFSSGRYNEQFF.